The 4 T cell receptor beta chains presented below share a single source sample, sequenced in a study of molecular identifiers for immune sequencing clone quantification. TCRdb ran MiXCR on the PCR reads and lists one entry per CDR3 protein. The repertoire consists of 250,000 to 350,000 distinct CDR3 sequences, with 20% to 25% occurring once and the leading ten covering approximately 0.8%. The source material was naive CD8+ T cells from blood, with Jurkat cell RNA spiked in. Subset defined: FACS-sorted CD8+CD4-CCR7+CD45RA+ naive T cells. The receptors stem from a human donor in good health. Some libraries in this study had Jurkat cell RNA spiked in.

The rearrangement links TRBV28 to TRBJ2-3; TRBD2 aligns across 7 bases. The germline V gene encodes CDR1 MDHEN and CDR2 SYDVKM. This CDR3 spans 17 amino acids. With V trimmed by 6 bases and J by 4 bases, 16 bases remained unmatched. CDR3 sequence: CASRYTVGGRWSDTQYF. Written as DNA, the CDR3 is TGTGCCAGCAGATATACGGTGGGCGGGAGATGGTCAGATACGCAGTATTTT.

This clonotype was detected only a few times. The junction does not match germline at one end; this may be a read error. This rearrangement joins TRBV7-9 to TRBJ1-1; tentative D call: TRBD1 (5 bases). CDR1 is SEHNR and CDR2 is FQNEAQ in the germline V gene (reference sequence). The CDR3 consists of 12 residues. CDR3 sequence reads: CVSREMNTEAFF. CDR3 nucleotides: TGTGTCAGCAGGGAGATGAACACTGAAGCTTTCTTT.

The sample holds many counts of this clonotype. The V gene is TRBV29-1, the J gene TRBJ2-3; D unclear. The CDR3 spans 13 residues. V was shortened by 4 bases and J by 2 bases, with 10 bases between the two germline ends. Germline V lookup: CDR1 SQVTM, CDR2 ANQGSEA. The CDR3 reads CSVVPISTDTQYF. DNA of the CDR3: TGCAGCGTTGTTCCTATCTCCACAGATACGCAGTATTTT.

Note on this clonotype: This may be a read error: a much more frequent sequence differs by one nucleotide. The rearrangement links TRBV28 to TRBJ2-7; the D is unclear. The CDR3 extends over 13 amino acids. Germline V CDR1 and CDR2: MDHEN, SYDVKM. CDR3 DNA sequence: TGTGCCAGCCAAAGTAGGCAGTCCTACGGGCAGTACTTC. Translating gives CASQSRQSYGQYF.